This entry lists 28 T cell receptor beta chains sequenced from one sample in a study of CD8+CD57+ T cells in acquired aplastic anemia. Genomic DNA served as template for TCR beta VDJ and CDR3 profiling. Each CDR3 protein is one row after TCRdb ran MiXCR on the reads. The data hold 120,000 or so distinct CDR3 sequences, with 58% observed a single time. Patients picked for sequencing had shown CD8+CD57+ cell expansion detected by flow cytometry. The material sequenced was sorted CD4+, CD8+, or CD8+CD57+ T cells (not recorded which) from PBMCs. All receptors come from a human donor with aplastic anemia.

V and J are TRBV10-3 and TRBJ1-5, with D perhaps matching TRBD1 (5 bases). The germline V gene encodes CDR1 ENHRY and CDR2 SYGVKD. V gave up 3 bases and J gave up 5 bases, with 8 bases separating them. CDR3 length: 13 amino acids. The CDR3 sequence: CAISDGADQPQHF. In DNA, the CDR3 is TGTGCCATCAGTGACGGGGCGGATCAGCCCCAGCATTTT.

This chain links TRBV20-1 with TRBJ1-5; 11 bases agree with TRBD1. The CDR3 spans 16 residues. The J segment lost 4 bases and the V segment lost 3 bases, leaving 8 bases of the junction unmatched. Per the germline V gene, CDR1 is DFQATT and CDR2 is SNEGSKA (reference sequence). The CDR3 DNA reads TGCAGTGCTAGGCCGGGACAGGGGGTCCGTAATCAGCCCCAGCATTTT. Residues: CSARPGQGVRNQPQHF.

This clonotype was seen only a few times. J is TRBJ2-3 and V is TRBV27; D possibly corresponds to TRBD2 (5 bases). Trimming removed 10 bases from V and 2 bases from J, with 19 bases in between. CDR1 is MNHEY and CDR2 is SMNVEV in the germline V gene (reference sequence). The length of the CDR3 is 15 residues. CDR3 sequence (DNA): TGTGCCACATCAATTTTCAAGCGGTCCACAGATACGCAGTATTTT. Translated, it gives CATSIFKRSTDTQYF.

This clonotype was recorded a few times. The chain carries TRBV27 and TRBJ1-1, with D uncertain. Germline assignment: CDR1 MNHEY and CDR2 SMNVEV (reference sequence). The V end was cut by 4 bases, the J end by 4 bases, with 7 bases between. The CDR3 has 12 residues. The CDR3: CASSYSGTEAFF. CDR3 DNA: TGTGCCAGCAGTTACTCTGGCACTGAAGCTTTCTTT.

Worth noting for this clonotype: Compared with germline, one end of the junction differs, possibly owing to a read error. This sequence joins TRBV5-1 and TRBJ2-7; weak D call: TRBD2 (5 bases). The CDR3 sequence is 13 residues long. Germline CDR1 SGHRS, CDR2 YFSETQ. This CDR3 reads CAGSLAGAYEQYF. The CDR3, as DNA: TGCGCCGGCAGCTTGGCGGGTGCCTACGAGCAGTACTTC.

The chain joins TRBV25-1 to TRBJ1-1; D gene ambiguous. The V end lost 6 bases, the J end lost 1 base, and 6 bases lay between the germline ends. Per germline, CDR1 MGHDK and CDR2 SYGVNS. The CDR3 loop spans 12 amino acids. The chain's CDR3 is CASRSQNTEAFF. The CDR3 DNA sequence: TGTGCCAGCAGGTCTCAGAACACTGAAGCTTTCTTT.

The chain is built from TRBV5-1 and TRBJ1-5; perhaps TRBD1 as D (6 bases). Trimming shortened V by 0 bases and J by 0 bases, and 7 bases separated the two germline ends. The germline CDR1 and CDR2 sequences are SGHRS and YFSETQ. The CDR3 is 15 residues long. This CDR3 reads CASSLAGDSNQPQHF. The DNA of the CDR3 is TGCGCCAGCAGCTTGGCAGGGGATAGCAATCAGCCCCAGCATTTT.

The rearrangement links TRBV15 to TRBJ2-3, with D tentatively TRBD2 (8 bases). Trimming pared 2 bases from V and 6 bases from J, leaving 15 bases between. This CDR3 region has 15 residues. Germline CDR1 LNHNV, CDR2 YYDKDF (reference sequence). The CDR3 nucleotides read TGTGCCACCAGCAGATCCCGGGAGGGGGCGGATACGCAGTATTTT. Translated, it gives CATSRSREGADTQYF.

This clonotype appeared a few times. The chain uses TRBV2 and TRBJ2-1; TRBD2 is a possible D gene (5 bases). Trimming left V 7 bases short and J 4 bases short, with 11 bases between. Looked up from germline, CDR1 is SNHLY and CDR2 is FYNNEI. CDR3 size: 13 residues. CDR3 bases: TGTGCCAGCACGGGCAGCGGTTACAATGAGCAGTTCTTC. Translation gives CASTGSGYNEQFF.

With regard to this clonotype: This may stem from a read error, because a much larger clone lies one nucleotide away. The chain couples TRBV6-2 or TRBV6-3 to TRBJ2-5; 8 nucleotides line up with TRBD1. Germline values: CDR1 MNHEY, CDR2 SVGEGT. The CDR3 length is 15 residues. CDR3 protein: CASSYGQGAWETQCF. The CDR3 region has the DNA TGTGCCAGCAGTTACGGGCAGGGGGCTTGGGAGACCCAGTGCTTC.

This clonotype was seen at least ten times. This chain links TRBV7-9 with TRBJ2-7; 8 nucleotides align to TRBD1. The V gene end was trimmed by 8 bases and the J gene end by 6 bases; junction bases not matched to a gene: 6. Germline V gene sequence: CDR1 SEHNR, CDR2 FQNEAQ (reference sequence). CDR3 length: 12 residues. As DNA, the CDR3 is TGTGCCAGCTCACCTACAGGGGGCGAGCAGTACTTC. Translation: CASSPTGGEQYF.

The rearrangement uses TRBV11-2 and TRBJ2-1; either TRBD1 or TRBD2 may fit D (6 bases each). V lost 5 bases and J 8 bases, leaving 19 bases between the germline ends. CDR3 length equals 15 residues. Germline V lookup: CDR1 SGHAT, CDR2 FQNNGV. The CDR3 sequence: CASSLDWGARDEQFF. The DNA for the CDR3 is TGTGCCAGCAGCCTGGACTGGGGGGCCCGGGATGAGCAGTTCTTC.

The rearrangement uses TRBV5-6 and TRBJ2-1; D gene uncertain. The ends were cut back, 4 bases at V and 2 bases at J, with 16 bases in the middle. Germline V CDR1 and CDR2: SGHDT, YYEEEE. There are 16 residues in the CDR3. DNA of the CDR3: TGTGCCAGCAGCCTGGATAGAGGCAGAACCTACAATGAGCAGTTCTTC. The encoded protein is CASSLDRGRTYNEQFF.

This rearrangement joins TRBV5-1 to TRBJ2-7; perhaps TRBD1 as D (6 bases). This CDR3 comprises 15 residues. Germline V CDR1 and CDR2: SGHRS, YFSETQ. Deletions cut 3 bases from V and 5 bases from J, with 18 bases between. The CDR3: CASSWGYQGTDEQYF. DNA for the CDR3: TGCGCCAGCAGCTGGGGGTACCAGGGGACGGACGAGCAGTACTTC.

About this clonotype itself: At one end, the junction sequence differs from germline, possibly due to a read error. The V gene is TRBV10-3, the J gene TRBJ1-1, with 9 bases aligning to TRBD1. The CDR3 is made up of 14 amino acids. Germline values: CDR1 ENHRY, CDR2 SYGVKD. CDR3 bases: TGTGCCAGCAGTGTAACAGGGGGCGTCACTGAAGCTTTCTTT. Its translation is CASSVTGGVTEAFF.

The gene calls are TRBV2 and TRBJ2-6, with TRBD1 as a possible D gene (6 bases). This CDR3 region has 13 residues. The ends were cut back, 9 bases at V and 4 bases at J, with 10 bases in the middle. CDR1 SNHLY and CDR2 FYNNEI come from the germline V gene. The CDR3 DNA sequence: TGTGCCAGTACAGGGTCCGGGGCCAACGTCCTGACTTTC. As protein: CASTGSGANVLTF.

This clonotype is a singleton in its sample. The chain uses TRBV24-1 and TRBJ2-1; D is perhaps TRBD1 (5 bases). This CDR3 has 13 amino acids. V was cut by 1 base and J by 10 bases, with 10 bases left in between. Germline V CDR1 and CDR2: KGHDR, SFDVKD. The CDR3: CATSDFGATEQFF. In DNA, the CDR3 is TGTGCCACCAGTGATTTTGGGGCGACCGAGCAGTTCTTC.

V is TRBV10-3 and J is TRBJ1-1; D is uncertain. V was trimmed by 0 bases and J by 1 base, leaving 3 bases between them. CDR1 is ENHRY, CDR2 SYGVKD, per germline. The CDR3 covers 13 residues. CDR3 loop: CAISESGNTEAFF. The CDR3 DNA is TGTGCCATCAGTGAGTCTGGGAACACTGAAGCTTTCTTT.

This clonotype was counted once. The V and J genes are TRBV10-3 and TRBJ1-2; TRBD1 agrees at 11 bases. V was pared by 4 bases and J by 4 bases, with 5 bases of the junction left unmatched. The germline CDR1 and CDR2 sequences are ENHRY and SYGVKD. The CDR3 is 15 amino acids. CDR3 residues: CAISGTGGSPYGYTF. Here the CDR3 DNA reads TGTGCCATCAGTGGGACAGGGGGCAGTCCCTATGGCTACACCTTC.

The chain couples TRBV4-1 to TRBJ2-7; TRBD2 is a possible D gene (6 bases). Germline loops: CDR1 MGHRA, CDR2 YSYEKL. This CDR3 has 16 amino acids. The ends were cut back, 1 base at V and 1 base at J, with 14 bases in the middle. CDR3 nucleotide sequence: TGCGCCAGCAGCCAAGGGCCGGAGGGCCAGTCCTACGAGCAGTACTTC. It codes for CASSQGPEGQSYEQYF.

The V call is TRBV7-9, the J call TRBJ1-5; tentative D call: TRBD1 (6 bases). The CDR3 contains 15 residues. Per germline, CDR1 SEHNR and CDR2 FQNEAQ (reference sequence). Deletions cut 0 bases from V and 4 bases from J, with 10 bases between. DNA of the CDR3: TGTGCCAGCAGCTTAGCCCGAGGGGGGAATCAGCCCCAGCATTTT. This translates into CASSLARGGNQPQHF.

The chain joins TRBV11-2 to TRBJ2-7; D gene ambiguous. Between the trimmed V and J ends, which lost 6 bases and 0 bases, there was a span of 9 bases. Germline V CDR1 and CDR2: SGHAT, FQNNGV. This CDR3 spans 13 amino acids. In nucleotides, the CDR3 is TGTGCCAGCAGTGCGACATACTCCTACGAGCAGTACTTC. Encoded protein: CASSATYSYEQYF.

The chain's CDR3 is CASSLYRGGDEQFF. The CDR3 DNA is TGTGCCAGCAGTTTATATCGGGGAGGGGATGAGCAGTTCTTC. The V gene is TRBV27, the J gene TRBJ2-1; 7 nucleotides agree with TRBD2. V shed 1 base, J shed 8 bases, and the junction held 5 bases outside the gene matches. The CDR3 has 14 amino acids. Germline V gene lookup returns CDR1 MNHEY and CDR2 SMNVEV (reference sequence).

This CDR3 is CASLISADSNQPQHF. The CDR3 DNA is TGTGCCAGCCTTATTTCGGCAGATAGCAATCAGCCCCAGCATTTT. This rearrangement joins TRBV6-1 to TRBJ1-5; D not resolved. Germline values: CDR1 MNHNS, CDR2 SASEGT. CDR3 length: 15 residues. V lost 8 bases and J 0 bases, leaving 14 bases between the germline ends.

The rearrangement uses TRBV29-1 and TRBJ1-2; no firm D call. CDR3 length: 11 amino acids. Per germline, CDR1 SQVTM and CDR2 ANQGSEA. Trimming left V 2 bases short and J 3 bases short, with 4 bases between. The CDR3 DNA sequence: TGCAGCGTTGAACAGGACTATGGCTACACCTTC. Amino acids: CSVEQDYGYTF.

This clonotype came up a few times. The V and J genes are TRBV24-1 and TRBJ2-1; D gene unclear. The V and J ends lost 6 bases and 6 bases respectively, with 8 bases between them. CDR3 length: 12 amino acids. Germline-derived CDR1 and CDR2 are KGHDR and SFDVKD. CDR3: CATSKTVNEQFF. The DNA for the CDR3 is TGTGCCACCAGTAAGACGGTCAATGAGCAGTTCTTC.

This chain uses TRBV29-1 with TRBJ2-7, with D possibly called TRBD1 or TRBD2 (5 bases each). Germline CDR1 is SQVTM and CDR2 is ANQGSEA. This CDR3 contains 13 residues. Trimming removed 5 bases from V and 2 bases from J, with 13 bases in between. For the CDR3, the DNA is TGCAGCGTTCATGACGGGACCCCCTACGAGCAGTACTTC. Translating it yields CSVHDGTPYEQYF.

The CDR3 loop reads CASSRSGGSNQPQHF. The CDR3 nucleotides are TGTGCCAGTAGTAGAAGCGGAGGTAGCAATCAGCCCCAGCATTTT. The V and J genes are TRBV19 and TRBJ1-5; no clear D gene. The V gene lost 4 bases and the J gene lost 0 bases, with 10 bases spanning the gap. Per germline, CDR1 LNHDA and CDR2 SQIVND (reference sequence). This CDR3 comprises 15 residues.